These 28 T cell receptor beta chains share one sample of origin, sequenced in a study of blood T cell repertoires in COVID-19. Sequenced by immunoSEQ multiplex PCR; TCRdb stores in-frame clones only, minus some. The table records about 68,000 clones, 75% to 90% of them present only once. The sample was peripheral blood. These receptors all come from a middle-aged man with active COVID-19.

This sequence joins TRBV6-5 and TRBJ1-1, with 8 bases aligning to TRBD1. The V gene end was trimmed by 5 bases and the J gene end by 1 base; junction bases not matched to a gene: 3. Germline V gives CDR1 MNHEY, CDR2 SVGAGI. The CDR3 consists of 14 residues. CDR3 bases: TGTGCCAGCAGTAGACAGGGGCCGAACACTGAAGCTTTCTTT. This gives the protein CASSRQGPNTEAFF.

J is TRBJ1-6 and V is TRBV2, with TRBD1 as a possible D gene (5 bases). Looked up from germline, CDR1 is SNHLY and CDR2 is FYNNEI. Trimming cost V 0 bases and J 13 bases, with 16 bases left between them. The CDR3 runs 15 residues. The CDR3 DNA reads TGTGCCAGCAGTGAAGCACAGGTCGGAAGAACGCCCCTCCACTTT. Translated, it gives CASSEAQVGRTPLHF.

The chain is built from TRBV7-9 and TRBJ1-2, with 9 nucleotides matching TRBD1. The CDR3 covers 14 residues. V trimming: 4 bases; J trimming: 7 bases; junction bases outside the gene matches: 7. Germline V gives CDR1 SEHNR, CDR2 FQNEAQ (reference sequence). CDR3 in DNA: TGTGCCAGCAGCTCAGGACAGGGGAGCCTTGGCTACACCTTC. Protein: CASSSGQGSLGYTF.

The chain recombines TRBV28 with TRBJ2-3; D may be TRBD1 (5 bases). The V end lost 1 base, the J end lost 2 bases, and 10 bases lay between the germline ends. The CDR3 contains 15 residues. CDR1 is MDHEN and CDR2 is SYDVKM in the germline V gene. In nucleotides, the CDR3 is TGTGCCAGCAGTTTATCCCAGGGTACCACAGATACGCAGTATTTT. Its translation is CASSLSQGTTDTQYF.

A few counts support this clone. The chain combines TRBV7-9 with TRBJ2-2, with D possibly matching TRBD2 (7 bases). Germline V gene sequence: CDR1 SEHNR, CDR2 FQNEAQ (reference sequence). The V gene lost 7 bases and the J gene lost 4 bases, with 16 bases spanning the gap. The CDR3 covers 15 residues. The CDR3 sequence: CASNAGARGTGELFF. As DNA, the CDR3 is TGTGCCAGCAACGCGGGGGCCCGGGGCACCGGGGAGCTGTTTTTT.

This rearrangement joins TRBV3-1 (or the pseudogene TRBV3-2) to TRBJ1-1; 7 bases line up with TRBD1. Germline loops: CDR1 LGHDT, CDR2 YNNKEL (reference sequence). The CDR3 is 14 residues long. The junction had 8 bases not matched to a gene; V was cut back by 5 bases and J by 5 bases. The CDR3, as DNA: TGTGCCAGCAGCTCCTATACAGGGGATACTGAAGCTTTCTTT. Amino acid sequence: CASSSYTGDTEAFF.

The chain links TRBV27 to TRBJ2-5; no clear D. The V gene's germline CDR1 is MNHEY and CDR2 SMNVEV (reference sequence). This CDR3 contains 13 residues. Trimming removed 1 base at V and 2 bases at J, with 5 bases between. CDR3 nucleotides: TGTGCCAGCAGTTTATACAATCAAGAGACCCAGTACTTC. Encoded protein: CASSLYNQETQYF.

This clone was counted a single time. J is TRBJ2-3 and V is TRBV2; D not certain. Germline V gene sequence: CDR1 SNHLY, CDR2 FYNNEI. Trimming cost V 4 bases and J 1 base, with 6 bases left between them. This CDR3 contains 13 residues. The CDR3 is CASSVGGTDTQYF. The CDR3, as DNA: TGTGCCAGCAGTGTCGGAGGCACAGATACGCAGTATTTT.

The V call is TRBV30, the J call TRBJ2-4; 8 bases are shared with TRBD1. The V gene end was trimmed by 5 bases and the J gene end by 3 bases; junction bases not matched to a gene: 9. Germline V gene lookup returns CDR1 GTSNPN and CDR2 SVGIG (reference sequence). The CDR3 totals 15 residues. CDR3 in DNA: TGTGCCTGGGTATTACAGGGGGACGACAAAAACATTCAGTACTTC. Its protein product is CAWVLQGDDKNIQYF.

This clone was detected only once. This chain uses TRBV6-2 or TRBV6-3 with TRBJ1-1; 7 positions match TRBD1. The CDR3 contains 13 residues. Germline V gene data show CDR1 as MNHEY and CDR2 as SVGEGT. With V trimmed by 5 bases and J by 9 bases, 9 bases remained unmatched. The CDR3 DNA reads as TGTGCCAGCAGTCAACAGGGGTCAGAGAAAGCTTTCTTT. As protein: CASSQQGSEKAFF.

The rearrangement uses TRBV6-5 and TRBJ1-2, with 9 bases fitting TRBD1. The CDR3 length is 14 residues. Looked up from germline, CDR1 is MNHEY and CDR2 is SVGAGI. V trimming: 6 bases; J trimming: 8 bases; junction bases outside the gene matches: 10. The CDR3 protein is CASSQPGQGRGYTF. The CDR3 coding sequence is TGTGCCAGCAGCCAACCGGGACAGGGACGAGGCTACACCTTC.

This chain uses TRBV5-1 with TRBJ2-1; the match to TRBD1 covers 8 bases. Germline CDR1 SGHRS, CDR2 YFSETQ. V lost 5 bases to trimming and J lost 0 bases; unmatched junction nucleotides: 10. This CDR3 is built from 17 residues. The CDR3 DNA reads TGCGCCAGCAGTGTAAATTCCGGGACAGGCTCCTACAATGAGCAGTTCTTC. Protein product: CASSVNSGTGSYNEQFF. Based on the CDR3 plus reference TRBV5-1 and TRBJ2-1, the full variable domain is KAGVTQTPRYLIKTRGQQVTLSCSPISGHRSVSWYQQTPGQGLQFLFEYFSETQRNKGNFPGRFSGRQFSNSRSEMNVSTLELGDSALYLCASSVNSGTGSYNEQFFGPGTRLTVL.

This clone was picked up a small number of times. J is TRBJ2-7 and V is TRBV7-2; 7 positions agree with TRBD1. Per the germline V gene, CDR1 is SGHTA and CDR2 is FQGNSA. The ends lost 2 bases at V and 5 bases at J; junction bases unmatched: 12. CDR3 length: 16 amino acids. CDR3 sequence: CASSLTLGRGSHEQYF. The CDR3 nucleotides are TGTGCCAGCAGCTTAACCCTCGGCAGGGGGTCCCACGAGCAGTACTTC.

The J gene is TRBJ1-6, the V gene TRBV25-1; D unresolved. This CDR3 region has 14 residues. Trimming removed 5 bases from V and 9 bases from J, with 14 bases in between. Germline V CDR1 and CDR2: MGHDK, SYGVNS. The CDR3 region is CASSKLSEFSPLHF. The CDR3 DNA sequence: TGTGCCAGCAGTAAGCTAAGCGAATTTTCACCCCTCCACTTT.

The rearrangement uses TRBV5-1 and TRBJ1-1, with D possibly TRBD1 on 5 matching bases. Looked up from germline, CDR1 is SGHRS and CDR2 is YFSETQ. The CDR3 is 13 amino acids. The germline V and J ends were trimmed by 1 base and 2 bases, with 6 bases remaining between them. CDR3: CASSLQGNTEAFF. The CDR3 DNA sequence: TGCGCCAGCAGCTTGCAGGGCAACACTGAAGCTTTCTTT.

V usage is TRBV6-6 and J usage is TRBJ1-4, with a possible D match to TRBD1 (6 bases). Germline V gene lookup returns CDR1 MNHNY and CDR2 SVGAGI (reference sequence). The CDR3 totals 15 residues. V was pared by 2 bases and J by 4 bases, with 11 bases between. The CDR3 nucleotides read TGTGCCAGCAGTTACGGGGGCAGGGGTAATGAAAAACTGTTTTTT. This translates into CASSYGGRGNEKLFF.

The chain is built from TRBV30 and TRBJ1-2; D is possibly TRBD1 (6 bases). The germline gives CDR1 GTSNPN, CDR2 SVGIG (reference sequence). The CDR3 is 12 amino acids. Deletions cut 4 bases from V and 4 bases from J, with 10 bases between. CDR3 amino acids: CAWKGGGYGYTF. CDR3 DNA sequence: TGTGCCTGGAAGGGAGGGGGCTATGGCTACACCTTC.

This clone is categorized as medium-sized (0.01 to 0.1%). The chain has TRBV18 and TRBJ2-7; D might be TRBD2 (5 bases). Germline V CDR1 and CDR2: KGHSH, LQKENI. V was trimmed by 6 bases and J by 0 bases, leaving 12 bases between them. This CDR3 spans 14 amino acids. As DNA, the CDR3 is TGTGCCAGCTCCCCCGGGGTGGGCTCCTACGAGCAGTACTTC. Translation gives CASSPGVGSYEQYF.

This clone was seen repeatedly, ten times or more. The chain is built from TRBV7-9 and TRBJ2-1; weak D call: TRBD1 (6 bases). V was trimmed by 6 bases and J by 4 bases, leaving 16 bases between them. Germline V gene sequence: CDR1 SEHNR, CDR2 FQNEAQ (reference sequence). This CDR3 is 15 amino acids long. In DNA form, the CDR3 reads TGTGCCAGCAGGTCAACAGGGCTAGGGTACAATGAGCAGTTCTTC. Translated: CASRSTGLGYNEQFF.

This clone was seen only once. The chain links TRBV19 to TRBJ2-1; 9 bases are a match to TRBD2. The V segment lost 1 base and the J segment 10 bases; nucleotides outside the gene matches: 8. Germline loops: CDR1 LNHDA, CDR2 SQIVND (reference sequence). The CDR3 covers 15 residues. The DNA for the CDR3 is TGTGCCAGTAGTATAGGTAGCGGGGGCCGGGGGGAGCAGTTCTTC. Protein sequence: CASSIGSGGRGEQFF.

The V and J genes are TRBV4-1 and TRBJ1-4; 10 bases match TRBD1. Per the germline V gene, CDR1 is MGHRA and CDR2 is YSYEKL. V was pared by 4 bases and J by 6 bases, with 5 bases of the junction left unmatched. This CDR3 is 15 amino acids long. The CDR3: CASSRLGTGDEKLFF. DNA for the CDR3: TGCGCCAGCAGCCGACTCGGGACAGGGGATGAAAAACTGTTTTTT.

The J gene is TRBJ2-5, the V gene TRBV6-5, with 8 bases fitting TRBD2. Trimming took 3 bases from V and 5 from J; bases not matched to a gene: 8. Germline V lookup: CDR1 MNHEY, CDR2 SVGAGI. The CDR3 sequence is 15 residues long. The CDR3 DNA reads TGTGCCAGCAGTTATAACGGGGGGGCGTATGAGACCCAGTACTTC. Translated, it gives CASSYNGGAYETQYF.

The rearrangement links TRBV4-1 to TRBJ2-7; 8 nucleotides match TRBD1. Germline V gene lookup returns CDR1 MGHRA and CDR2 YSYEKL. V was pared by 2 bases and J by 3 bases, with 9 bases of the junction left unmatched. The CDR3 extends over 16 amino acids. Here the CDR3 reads CASSQRGDRRHYEQYF. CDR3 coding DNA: TGCGCCAGCAGCCAAAGAGGGGACAGGCGACACTACGAGCAGTACTTC.

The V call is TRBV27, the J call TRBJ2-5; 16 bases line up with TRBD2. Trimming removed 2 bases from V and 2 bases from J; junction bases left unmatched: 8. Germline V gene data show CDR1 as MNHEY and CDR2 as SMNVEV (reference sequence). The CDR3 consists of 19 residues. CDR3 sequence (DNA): TGTGCCAGCAGTTTAAAGCATCCGGGACTAGCGGGGGGGCAAGAGACCCAGTACTTC. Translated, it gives CASSLKHPGLAGGQETQYF.

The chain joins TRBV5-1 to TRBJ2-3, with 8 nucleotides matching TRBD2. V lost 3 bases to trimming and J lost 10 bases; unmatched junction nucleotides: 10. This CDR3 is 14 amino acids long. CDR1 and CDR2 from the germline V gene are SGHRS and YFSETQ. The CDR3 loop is CASSSLAGTGAQYF. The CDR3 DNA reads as TGCGCCAGCAGCTCCTTAGCGGGGACGGGAGCGCAGTATTTT.

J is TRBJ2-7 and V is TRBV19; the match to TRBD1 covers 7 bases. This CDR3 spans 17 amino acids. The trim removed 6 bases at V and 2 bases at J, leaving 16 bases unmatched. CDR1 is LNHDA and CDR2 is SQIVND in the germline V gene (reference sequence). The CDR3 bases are TGTGCCAGTAGGCCGACAGGGCGCACGATCCCTGCCTACGAGCAGTACTTC. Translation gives CASRPTGRTIPAYEQYF.

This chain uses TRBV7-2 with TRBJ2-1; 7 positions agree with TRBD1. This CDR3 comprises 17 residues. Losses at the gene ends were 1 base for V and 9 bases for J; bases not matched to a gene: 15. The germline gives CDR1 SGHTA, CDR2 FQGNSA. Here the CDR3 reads CASSLVFGSQGILEQFF. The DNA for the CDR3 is TGTGCCAGCAGCTTAGTTTTTGGTTCACAGGGGATTCTTGAGCAGTTCTTC.

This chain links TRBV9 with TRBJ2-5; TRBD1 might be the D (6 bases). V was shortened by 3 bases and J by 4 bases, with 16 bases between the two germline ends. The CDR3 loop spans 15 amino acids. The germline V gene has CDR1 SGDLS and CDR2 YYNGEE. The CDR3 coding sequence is TGTGCCAGCAGCGGAACCGGGACAAAGGTAGAGACCCAGTACTTC. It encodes CASSGTGTKVETQYF.